The present T cell receptor beta chain was sequenced within a study of T cells after yellow fever vaccination. Study-level background: Some fractions had low cell numbers, and these were prepared with SMART-Seq v4 Ultra Low Input.

This clonotype has ten or more counts. This CDR3 is built from 18 residues. CDR1 is SGHRS and CDR2 is YFSETQ in the germline V gene. V gave up 3 bases and J gave up 6 bases; unmatched junction bases: 16. TCRdb called the 5' RACE reads again in MiXCR, with one record for every CDR3 protein. Of around 25,000 distinct CDR3 sequences in the sample, 4.5% were seen once. This material consisted of PBMCs, either bulk or a sorted T-cell subset (CD4+, CD8+, memory, or dextramer-sorted; not recorded which), taken on the day of the yellow fever booster vaccination. The V call is TRBV5-1, the J call TRBJ1-1; 11 bases line up with TRBD1. The clonotype comes from a man aged 18 to 35 who received the YFV17D yellow fever vaccine. In DNA, the CDR3 is TGCGCCAGCAGCTCAATAACAACCCGCGGACAGGGGGCTCCTGAAGCTTTCTTT. Translating it yields CASSSITTRGQGAPEAFF. The entire variable domain, with the rest obtained from reference TRBV5-1 and TRBJ1-1, is as follows: KAGVTQTPRYLIKTRGQQVTLSCSPISGHRSVSWYQQTPGQGLQFLFEYFSETQRNKGNFPGRFSGRQFSNSRSEMNVSTLELGDSALYLCASSSITTRGQGAPEAFFGQGTRLTVV.